The 32 T cell receptor beta chains reported below all come from one sample, sequenced in a study of response to subunit inactivated influenza vaccine. TCRdb re-analysed the RT-PCR reads in MiXCR, keeping a single row per CDR3 protein. This table has roughly 460,000 distinct CDR3 sequences, around 9.9% appearing once. The specimen comprised PBMCs from blood, sampled more than 35 days after vaccination. The receptors come from a man between 45 and 60 years old who received an inactivated influenza vaccine.

This chain connects TRBV6-2 or TRBV6-3 to TRBJ2-4; possible D gene TRBD2, 5 bases. The germline V and J ends were trimmed by 6 bases and 13 bases, with 16 bases remaining between them. Germline V gives CDR1 MNHEY, CDR2 SVGEGT. The CDR3 sequence is 12 residues long. The CDR3 sequence is CASSAPSSRQYF. The CDR3 region has the DNA TGTGCCAGCAGCGCCCCGTCTAGCAGGCAGTACTTC.

CDR3 region: CSVGLNRGDTQYF. The CDR3 region has the DNA TGCAGCGTTGGCCTAAACAGGGGAGATACGCAGTATTTT. V and J are TRBV29-1 and TRBJ2-3; 7 bases fit TRBD1. The V and J ends lost 4 bases and 5 bases, in that order; junction bases with no gene match: 6. CDR3 length: 13 amino acids. The germline V gene has CDR1 SQVTM and CDR2 ANQGSEA.

The chain couples TRBV4-3 to TRBJ2-7, with D unclear. The CDR3 length is 14 residues. CDR1 and CDR2 (germline): LGHNA, YSLEER. The V end lost 0 bases, the J end lost 1 base, and 7 bases lay between the germline ends. The CDR3 loop is CASSQEALSYEQYF. Here the CDR3 DNA reads TGCGCCAGCAGCCAAGAAGCCCTATCCTACGAGCAGTACTTC.

This clonotype showed up many times. The chain is built from TRBV15 and TRBJ2-3; D unresolved. Looked up from germline, CDR1 is LNHNV and CDR2 is YYDKDF (reference sequence). The V end lost 6 bases, the J end lost 2 bases, and 9 bases lay between the germline ends. CDR3 length equals 13 residues. CDR3 nucleotides: TGTGCCACCAGTCCCCTCTACACAGATACGCAGTATTTT. Protein product: CATSPLYTDTQYF.

CDR3 protein: CASSPRTLAGGEQYF. DNA of the CDR3: TGTGCCAGCAGCCCCCGAACACTAGCGGGAGGGGAGCAGTACTTC. The chain employs TRBV7-8 and TRBJ2-7, with 13 positions matching TRBD2. Germline CDR1 is SGHVS and CDR2 is FQNEAQ. V shed 5 bases and J 7 bases; nucleotides not matched to a gene: 8. The CDR3 runs to 15 residues.

This clonotype was observed many times. The chain combines TRBV12-3 or TRBV12-4 with TRBJ1-2; D ambiguous. The CDR3 is 13 amino acids. The V end lost 1 base, the J end lost 4 bases, and 7 bases lay between the germline ends. The CDR3 here is CASSLVHAYGYTF. CDR3 sequence (DNA): TGTGCCAGCAGTTTAGTACACGCCTATGGCTACACCTTC.

This chain connects TRBV7-9 to TRBJ2-7; 7 bases are shared with TRBD1. Germline-derived CDR1 and CDR2 are SEHNR and FQNEAQ (reference sequence). The CDR3 is 14 residues long. The trim removed 5 bases at V and 4 bases at J, leaving 8 bases unmatched. CDR3 bases: TGTGCCAGCAGCGATACCTCGACAGGGTACGAGCAGTACTTC. Protein sequence: CASSDTSTGYEQYF.

This clonotype was observed a handful of times. The chain recombines TRBV7-8 with TRBJ2-3, with 7 bases fitting TRBD1. Germline values: CDR1 SGHVS, CDR2 FQNEAQ. The CDR3 totals 14 residues. Trimming at V came to 4 bases and at J to 2 bases, leaving 3 bases not matched to a gene. The CDR3 here is CASSSGTVTDTQYF. CDR3 coding DNA: TGTGCCAGCAGCTCAGGGACAGTCACAGATACGCAGTATTTT.

This clonotype has a count of ten or more. The chain is built from TRBV20-1 and TRBJ2-2, with no clear D. Trimming left V 1 base short and J 6 bases short, with 12 bases between. CDR3 size: 14 residues. Germline CDR1 and CDR2: DFQATT and SNEGSKA (reference sequence). The CDR3 here is CSARATEAAGELFF. Written as DNA, the CDR3 is TGCAGTGCTAGAGCGACTGAGGCAGCCGGGGAGCTGTTTTTT.

Ten or more counts support this clonotype. V usage is TRBV5-5 and J usage is TRBJ1-1; D is possibly TRBD1 (6 bases). Trimming stripped 1 base from V and 2 bases from J, with 15 bases between. The CDR3 extends over 16 amino acids. Looked up from germline, CDR1 is SGHKS and CDR2 is YYEKEE (reference sequence). The CDR3 spells CASSLFSGVRNTEAFF. The DNA for the CDR3 is TGTGCCAGCAGCTTGTTTTCAGGGGTCAGAAACACTGAAGCTTTCTTT.

Many counts were recorded for this clonotype. The V call is TRBV7-9, the J call TRBJ2-7, with 8 bases matching TRBD2. V shed 6 bases and J 4 bases; nucleotides not matched to a gene: 11. The CDR3 totals 15 residues. Germline CDR1 SEHNR, CDR2 FQNEAQ (reference sequence). In DNA, the CDR3 is TGTGCCAGCAGTCCCCGTGGTAGCGGGACTTACGAGCAGTACTTC. The encoded protein is CASSPRGSGTYEQYF.

This clonotype was counted between two and nine times. The chain employs TRBV12-3 or TRBV12-4 and TRBJ2-7; 10 positions agree with TRBD2. J was trimmed by 0 bases and V by 4 bases; bases with no gene match: 6. This CDR3 has 16 residues. This CDR3 reads CASSWDSGRFSYEQYF. The CDR3 region has the DNA TGTGCCAGCAGTTGGGATAGCGGGAGGTTCTCCTACGAGCAGTACTTC.

This clonotype was counted only a few times. The chain carries TRBV7-9 and TRBJ2-1; D not resolved. This CDR3 has 13 amino acids. Looked up from germline, CDR1 is SEHNR and CDR2 is FQNEAQ (reference sequence). V lost 7 bases, J lost 3 bases, and 10 bases lay in between. The CDR3 reads CASTQPGYNEQFF. The CDR3 DNA reads TGTGCCAGCACGCAGCCGGGCTACAATGAGCAGTTCTTC.

The chain is built from TRBV7-9 and TRBJ2-2, with 10 positions matching TRBD2. There are 14 residues in the CDR3. Germline assignment: CDR1 SEHNR and CDR2 FQNEAQ (reference sequence). V lost 10 bases, J lost 7 bases, and 9 bases stayed unmatched. The CDR3 sequence: CAIQAGGPGGELFF. The CDR3 region has the DNA TGTGCCATCCAAGCGGGAGGGCCAGGCGGGGAGCTGTTTTTT.

The sample holds a few counts of this clonotype. The chain joins TRBV7-2 to TRBJ2-7; D not resolved. V was clipped by 5 bases and J by 0 bases, with 11 bases between them. Germline CDR1 SGHTA, CDR2 FQGNSA. The CDR3 spans 14 residues. In DNA form, the CDR3 reads TGTGCCAGCAGCAAACGCAGGAGCTCCTACGAGCAGTACTTC. This codes for CASSKRRSSYEQYF.

The chain carries TRBV6-2 or TRBV6-3 and TRBJ2-7, with 8 bases aligning to TRBD1. CDR1 is MNHEY, CDR2 SVGEGT, per germline. After removal of 8 bases from V and 7 bases from J, the junction contained 7 bases not matched to a gene. This CDR3 contains 12 residues. CDR3 region: CASSIGDREQYF. Written as DNA, the CDR3 is TGTGCCAGCTCAATAGGGGACAGGGAGCAGTACTTC.

The chain employs TRBV11-2 and TRBJ2-5; TRBD2 agrees at 10 bases. The germline V gene has CDR1 SGHAT and CDR2 FQNNGV. V shed 2 bases and J 7 bases; nucleotides not matched to a gene: 19. This CDR3 is built from 19 residues. Here the CDR3 reads CASSLRSAALAGAEGTQYF. CDR3 sequence (DNA): TGTGCCAGCAGCTTAAGGTCCGCCGCGCTAGCGGGGGCCGAAGGGACCCAGTACTTC.

The genes are TRBV11-2 and TRBJ1-3; no definite D call. CDR3 size: 15 residues. V lost 7 bases to trimming and J lost 0 bases, with 13 bases between them. Germline CDR1 reads SGHAT; CDR2 reads FQNNGV. CDR3 nucleotide sequence: TGTGCCAGCACCGAAACCCGGAGCTCTGGAAACACCATATATTTT. Its protein is CASTETRSSGNTIYF.

This clonotype came up a few times. This sequence joins TRBV20-1 and TRBJ1-1, with 8 bases identical to TRBD1. CDR3 length: 19 amino acids. Germline CDR1 is DFQATT and CDR2 is SNEGSKA (reference sequence). With 0 bases clipped from V and 1 base from J, the junction kept 16 bases outside the gene matches. The CDR3 region has the DNA TGCAGTGCTAGAGACCCCTCTACGGGACAGGTACTAAGGAACACTGAAGCTTTCTTT. This translates into CSARDPSTGQVLRNTEAFF.

The chain employs TRBV29-1 and TRBJ2-6, with 8 nucleotides matching TRBD1. CDR3 length: 21 amino acids. Trimming at V came to 1 base and at J to 0 bases, leaving 17 bases not matched to a gene. In germline, CDR1 is SQVTM, CDR2 ANQGSEA. CDR3 sequence (DNA): TGCAGCGTTGAAGTATCTAACCTTAAGGACAGGGTTGTCTCTGGGGCCAACGTCCTGACTTTC. Protein: CSVEVSNLKDRVVSGANVLTF.

V is TRBV2 and J is TRBJ2-4; TRBD1 might be the D (5 bases). The CDR3 contains 18 residues. Germline CDR1 SNHLY, CDR2 FYNNEI. Trimming left V 7 bases short and J 1 base short, with 23 bases between. CDR3 sequence (DNA): TGTGCCAGCACCGAACGAGTCCAGGGCCCTTTGGCCAAAAACATTCAGTACTTC. It encodes CASTERVQGPLAKNIQYF.

The gene calls are TRBV5-1 and TRBJ1-4; D may be TRBD1 (5 bases). Germline assignment: CDR1 SGHRS and CDR2 YFSETQ. The CDR3 runs to 14 residues. V was trimmed by 8 bases and J by 5 bases, leaving 16 bases between them. The CDR3 DNA is TGCGCCAGAGGAGAAAAGGGGAGGAATGAAAAACTGTTTTTT. The encoded protein is CARGEKGRNEKLFF.

The chain employs TRBV11-2 and TRBJ2-7; TRBD2 agrees at 9 bases. CDR1 and CDR2 (germline): SGHAT, FQNNGV. The J segment lost 2 bases and the V segment lost 2 bases, leaving 16 bases of the junction unmatched. This CDR3 contains 19 residues. CDR3 DNA sequence: TGTGCCAGCAGCTTAAGAGTAAGTTTAGCGGGAGAAAGGCCCTACGAGCAGTACTTC. Encoded protein: CASSLRVSLAGERPYEQYF.

The V call is TRBV4-1, the J call TRBJ1-6, with D maybe TRBD1 (5 bases). The CDR3 is made up of 16 amino acids. Trimming pared 3 bases from V and 2 bases from J, leaving 11 bases between. Germline CDR1 is MGHRA and CDR2 is YSYEKL. The CDR3 spells CASSQEPGPYNSPLHF. In DNA, the CDR3 is TGCGCCAGCAGCCAGGAACCGGGACCCTATAATTCACCCCTCCACTTT.

This clonotype was detected many times. The genes are TRBV12-3 or TRBV12-4 and TRBJ2-7; 7 nucleotides agree with TRBD1. The V segment lost 3 bases and the J segment 6 bases; nucleotides outside the gene matches: 11. CDR3 length: 15 amino acids. As DNA, the CDR3 is TGTGCCAGCAGTTTGAATGTTCACACAGGGGCCGAGCAGTACTTC. Protein product: CASSLNVHTGAEQYF.

The CDR3 DNA is TGTGCCAGCAGTTGGGACCGGACAGGGAGCTACGAGCAGTACTTC. Its protein is CASSWDRTGSYEQYF. This sequence joins TRBV28 and TRBJ2-7; TRBD1 agrees at 8 bases. Germline assignment: CDR1 MDHEN and CDR2 SYDVKM. The CDR3 length is 15 residues. J lost 3 bases, V lost 4 bases, and 8 bases had no gene match.

The gene calls are TRBV20-1 and TRBJ2-3; D remains unclear. The CDR3 covers 14 residues. Between the trimmed V and J ends, which lost 1 base and 0 bases, there was a span of 8 bases. Germline lookup yields CDR1 DFQATT and CDR2 SNEGSKA (reference sequence). The CDR3 protein is CSARVSDSTDTQYF. The CDR3, as DNA: TGCAGTGCTAGAGTGTCAGATAGCACAGATACGCAGTATTTT.

The CDR3 here is CASSATGGADTQYF. The CDR3 DNA is TGTGCCAGCAGTGCGACGGGAGGAGCAGATACGCAGTATTTT. The genes are TRBV2 and TRBJ2-3, with 7 positions matching TRBD2. Losses at the gene ends were 4 bases for V and 4 bases for J; bases not matched to a gene: 5. Germline values: CDR1 SNHLY, CDR2 FYNNEI. The CDR3 covers 14 residues.

This clonotype was counted only a few times. This sequence joins TRBV5-1 and TRBJ1-2; D gene ambiguous. The CDR3 is made up of 12 amino acids. Germline V gene sequence: CDR1 SGHRS, CDR2 YFSETQ. V lost 2 bases, J lost 8 bases, and 10 bases lay in between. The CDR3 DNA follows: TGCGCCAGCAGCTTCCATCGCGGGGGCTACACCTTC. This encodes CASSFHRGGYTF.

This clonotype was observed at least ten times. The rearrangement joins TRBV14 to TRBJ2-3; weak D call: TRBD1 (6 bases). Germline values: CDR1 SGHDN, CDR2 FVKESK. V dropped 6 bases and J dropped 2 bases, with 9 bases sitting between them. The CDR3 is 13 residues long. CDR3 residues: CASRQGYTDTQYF. CDR3 bases: TGTGCCAGCAGACAGGGCTACACAGATACGCAGTATTTT.

Details on this clonotype: The junction and the germline gene differ at one end; a read error may be behind it. This chain connects TRBV5-1 to TRBJ2-1; 7 nucleotides match TRBD2. The CDR3 has 16 amino acids. Germline V gene lookup returns CDR1 SGHRS and CDR2 YFSETQ. The CDR3 sequence: CASTLMAGVSYNEQFF. The CDR3 DNA sequence: TGCGCCAGCACCTTGATGGCGGGAGTGAGTTACAATGAGCAGTTCTTC.

The table lists this clonotype with a few counts. This sequence joins TRBV25-1 and TRBJ2-5; possible D gene TRBD2, 7 bases. Germline V gives CDR1 MGHDK, CDR2 SYGVNS. Trimming cost V 2 bases and J 4 bases, with 20 bases left between them. The CDR3 totals 17 residues. CDR3 protein: CASSEHYLGGLGETQYF. For the CDR3, the DNA is TGTGCCAGCAGTGAACACTACCTGGGGGGGCTCGGAGAGACCCAGTACTTC.